The following is a T cell receptor beta chain sequence with its context. Its antigen remains unidentified. The source of the sample is a study of T cell responses to AZD1222 COVID-19 vaccine. About the study: Analysis merged second doses at about 4 or about 12 weeks.

Trimming took off 4 bases at V and 8 bases at J, with 14 bases between the two ends. Germline V gene data show CDR1 as MGHRA and CDR2 as YSYEKL. The CDR3 runs 14 residues. The data were produced by immunoSEQ multiplex PCR, yet TCRdb's version contains in-frame clones alone and is incomplete. The sample comprises tens of thousands of clones, about 85% of which are singletons, and about a quarter rests with the top ten. Study-level findings and limits: Distributed over spike, vaccine-associated CD4 TCRs predominated at 160-218 and 743-854. Targets within unmutated variant regions were reportedly found for nearly half of spike-specific TCRs. Two AZD1222 doses significantly raised spike-specific TCR breadth and depth over controls.

Sequences were derived from peripheral blood, sampled on day 0 of AZD1222 vaccination. The sequence was obtained from an adult in good health. The rearrangement joins TRBV4-1 to TRBJ1-4; D is undetermined. Here the CDR3 DNA reads TGCGCCAGCAGCCCCCTCCTCGCGGGAGAAAAACTGTTTTTT. Translation gives CASSPLLAGEKLFF.